This T cell receptor (beta chain) was captured in a study of T cell responses to AZD1222 COVID-19 vaccine. As for the study in general: Recipients boosted at about 4 weeks or about 12 weeks are pooled.

Assay: immunoSEQ multiplex PCR; the TCRdb copy retains only in-frame clones and omits some. The data show 150,000 to 180,000 clones, with more than 75% seen just once and under 20% held by the top ten. Germline-derived CDR1 and CDR2 are SGDLS and YYNGEE. This CDR3 comprises 16 residues. V lost 3 bases and J 0 bases, leaving 14 bases between the germline ends. The sample here was peripheral blood, taken on day 0 of AZD1222 vaccination. V and J are TRBV9 and TRBJ2-3; D is uncertain. This TCR derives from an adult in good health. CDR3 DNA: TGTGCCAGCAGCGCACCTTTAAAACAAAGCACAGATACGCAGTATTTT. Translated: CASSAPLKQSTDTQYF.